This TCR beta chain appears in the sequencing data of a study of cytomegalovirus exposure and HLA in healthy donors. PCR employed 60 Vbeta and 13 Jbeta primers. Clones were sequenced by immunoSEQ multiplex PCR, and TCRdb holds only the in-frame ones, with some missing. This sample has under 95,000 clones, with about four fifths found just once. This receptor was identified in a woman aged 40 to 50 in good health and CMV-seropositive. Sequencing used PBMCs.

The CDR3 DNA reads TGTGCCAGCAGCCAGGAACAGGTGAACTACGAGCAGTACTTC. This encodes CASSQEQVNYEQYF. V is TRBV11-1 and J is TRBJ2-7; perhaps TRBD1 as D (5 bases). CDR3 length: 14 amino acids. Per germline, CDR1 SGHAT and CDR2 FQDESV (reference sequence). V lost 5 bases and J 3 bases, leaving 14 bases between the germline ends.